Here is one T cell receptor beta chain with its context. Between the trimmed V and J ends, which lost 4 bases and 3 bases, there was a span of 4 bases. The CDR3 totals 12 residues. The germline V gene has CDR1 SGHRS and CDR2 YFSETQ. As originally analysed: For nucleated cells, counts were estimated from reference gene primer amplification. The assay was immunoSEQ multiplex PCR, and TCRdb's table has in-frame clones only and misses some. V, J and clone size were drawn from that table, and D and trimming were deduced from the DNA. The sample includes some 300,000 clones, nearly 90% of them seen just once. The study recruited people aged about 18 to 90 years across 20 to 30 US areas. This sample is part of a study of blood T cell repertoires in COVID-19. On the study more broadly: PBMCs, B-cell-depleted T cells, or T cells were the source of the cDNA or gDNA that made up the material.

The receptor comes from a woman in her forties or fifties who had been exposed to COVID-19. The chain recombines TRBV5-1 with TRBJ2-2; no clear D. Sequenced input: PBMCs or T cells enriched from blood (not recorded which). CDR3 sequence reads: CASSTHTGELFF. The CDR3, as DNA: TGCGCCAGCAGCACTCACACCGGGGAGCTGTTTTTT.